This T cell receptor (beta chain) came from a study of siplizumab effects on memory and regulatory T cells. Regarding this clone: Its specificity is not known. The sample contains more than one DNA sequence encoding this CDR3.

CDR3 length: 14 residues. In germline, CDR1 is MNHEY, CDR2 SMNVEV (reference sequence). V shed 5 bases, J shed 10 bases, and the junction held 12 bases outside the gene matches. Only in-frame clones appear in the TCRdb table, and some are missing; sequencing was by immunoSEQ multiplex PCR. The table records some 97,000 clones, 92% of them present only once. Study outcomes and limitations: Proliferating clones, CD4+ or CD8+, lacked an assignable naive or memory phenotype in roughly 75-97% of cases.

V usage is TRBV27 and J usage is TRBJ2-5; 8 nucleotides line up with TRBD2. Sequenced: Tregs sorted from blood. This receptor was taken from a human donor in good health. The DNA of the CDR3 is TGTGCCAGCAGTCCGGGGGGGGATGGGCTAGGCCAGTACTTC. Translation: CASSPGGDGLGQYF.